These T cell receptor beta chains were read from a single sample in a study of T cells after yellow fever vaccination. TCRdb redid the calling of the 5' RACE reads with MiXCR, one entry per CDR3 protein. This table has 150,000 to 200,000 distinct CDR3 sequences, approximately 6.2% appearing once. Specimen: CD4+ T cells sorted from PBMCs, collected on the day of the first yellow fever vaccination. The source of these receptors is a man between 18 and 35 years old who received the YFV17D yellow fever vaccine. Each CDR3 is given with its conserved first and last residue.

TRBV12-3/TRBV12-4,CASSLAGKNTEAFF
TRBV7-2,CASTPTRANYGYTF
TRBV12-3/TRBV12-4,CASSQTGSDTQYF
TRBV7-8,CASSRSTGTSGDYEQYF
TRBV7-2,CASSRGGGGGNQPQHF
TRBV7-2,CASSLSGTAELYGYTF
TRBV5-6,CASSLYLTGTDTQYF
TRBV7-9,CASSLPLEGPYF
TRBV20-1,CSVQPTNEKLFF
TRBV5-1,CASSLQGYRTEAFF
TRBV7-9,CASNGFTGELFF
TRBV28,CASRPLGKPSEKLFF
TRBV11-2,CASSLGSGGARGTDTQYF
TRBV18,CASSPAGSSYNEQFF
TRBV5-8,CASSLGTSGGDGETQYF
TRBV5-1,CASSFTSGSYNEQFF
TRBV5-1,CASSLRMGTDTQYF
TRBV20-1,CSAPRGSQETQYF
TRBV7-9,CASSLRGLELFF
TRBV20-1,CSAREVRGLAGGFREQFF
TRBV5-4,CASTGNPSTDTQYF
TRBV20-1,CSARDRTGGTTDTQYF
TRBV15,CATSRGRYSGANVLTF
TRBV29-1,CSVERVPTGELFF
TRBV13,CASSLYSSGGAGEQYF
TRBV4-2,CASSQERHRRNTIYF
TRBV9,CASSPGQGAKGYNEQFF
TRBV7-9,CASSFAGASWNEQYF
TRBV29-1,CSVESRTNTEAFF
TRBV7-2,CASSRSGVQETQYF
TRBV5-1,CASSAGTDTQYF
TRBV12-3/TRBV12-4,CASSFTDTGELFF
TRBV4-3,CASSMQKGGREQYF
TRBV19,CASSMVGGYTGELFF
TRBV5-6,CASSPKDRGAEAFF
TRBV10-3,CAISESNREGTGELFF
TRBV9,CASSKSGDTQYF
TRBV7-2,CASSRWVSNGEAFF
TRBV9,CASSVGQGFSYGYTF
TRBV10-2,CASSVVYMNTEAFF
TRBV9,CASSSGGVNYEQYF
TRBV19,CASRRNSAGFTGELFF
TRBV7-2,CASSSTGNEQFF
TRBV5-1,CASSGTSNTDTQYF